The 5 T cell receptor beta chains in this list originate from one sample, sequenced in a study of T-cell reconstitution after alpha-beta-depleted transplantation in children. The TCRbeta library incorporated unique molecular identifiers. MiXCR, applied by TCRdb to the PCR reads, yields one record per CDR3 protein. Among about 600,000 distinct CDR3 sequences listed, 10% to 15% were seen once. The source material was PBMCs, mostly from graft donor cells, sampled 360 days after TCRalphabeta/CD19-depleted stem cell transplant. These receptors were taken from a male patient under 18 who had a stem cell transplant for acute myeloid leukemia, so the T cells may come from the graft donor.

This clonotype has only a few counts. This sequence joins TRBV6-5 and TRBJ2-7; 8 nucleotides align to TRBD1. This CDR3 is built from 15 residues. J gave up 2 bases and V 4 bases, and 7 bases lay outside the gene matches. Germline CDR1 MNHEY, CDR2 SVGAGI. The CDR3 region is CASSSPGGFAYEQYF. The CDR3 DNA reads as TGTGCCAGCAGTTCGCCAGGGGGCTTTGCCTACGAGCAGTACTTC.

This clonotype came up a few times. The chain has TRBV20-1 and TRBJ2-3, with 9 positions matching TRBD2. Germline trimming cut 7 bases from V and 6 bases from J; bases unmatched to any gene: 11. Per germline, CDR1 DFQATT and CDR2 SNEGSKA (reference sequence). The CDR3 runs to 14 residues. The chain's CDR3 is CSVPPGLAPDTQYF. DNA of the CDR3: TGCAGTGTACCCCCGGGACTAGCCCCGGATACGCAGTATTTT.

This clonotype was recorded a few times. The J gene is TRBJ2-2, the V gene TRBV7-9; 8 bases are a match to TRBD2. CDR3 length: 16 residues. J lost 4 bases, V lost 5 bases, and 9 bases had no gene match. Germline V gene lookup returns CDR1 SEHNR and CDR2 FQNEAQ (reference sequence). This chain's CDR3 is CASSPGIAGGTGELFF. In nucleotides, the CDR3 is TGTGCCAGCAGCCCCGGAATCGCGGGAGGCACCGGGGAGCTGTTTTTT.

This chain links TRBV11-2 with TRBJ2-7, with TRBD2 matching over 16 bases. Germline CDR1 SGHAT, CDR2 FQNNGV. Trimming at V came to 4 bases and at J to 3 bases, leaving 9 bases not matched to a gene. This CDR3 has 18 residues. The CDR3 loop is CASSWGLAGGVPNYEQYF. The CDR3 DNA follows: TGTGCCAGCAGCTGGGGACTAGCGGGAGGGGTCCCTAACTACGAGCAGTACTTC.

This clonotype was recorded many times. The chain has TRBV29-1 and TRBJ2-1; 7 nucleotides line up with TRBD1. V gave up 6 bases and J gave up 6 bases; unmatched junction bases: 8. The CDR3 extends over 13 amino acids. The germline V gene encodes CDR1 SQVTM and CDR2 ANQGSEA. Written as DNA, the CDR3 is TGCAGCGTCGAACAGGGGAGAGGCAATGAGCAGTTCTTC. This encodes CSVEQGRGNEQFF.